The 29 T cell receptor beta chains listed next were all sequenced from one sample in a study of PD-L1 blockade in urothelial cancer. Assay used: immunoSEQ multiplex PCR; TCRdb lists only in-frame clones, some missing. In the table there are around 40,000 clones, around 80% of which are singletons. The sequencing here drew on PBMCs, taken around atezolizumab (anti-PD-L1) treatment. The receptors here all came from a man aged 55 to 69 with urothelial cancer.

The V call is TRBV5-1, the J call TRBJ1-3; no definite D call. Germline V gene sequence: CDR1 SGHRS, CDR2 YFSETQ. The CDR3 length is 11 residues. With 4 bases removed from V and 7 bases from J, the gap between germline ends came to 6 bases. The CDR3 reads CASSRGNTIYF. In DNA, the CDR3 is TGCGCCAGCAGCCGCGGCAACACCATATATTTT.

The chain is built from TRBV11-1 and TRBJ2-7; 10 nucleotides match TRBD1. Trimming cost V 3 bases and J 6 bases; bases outside gene matches: 11. CDR3 length equals 16 residues. Germline V gene sequence: CDR1 SGHAT, CDR2 FQDESV (reference sequence). CDR3 sequence: CASSLGQGIRGLEQYF. CDR3 DNA sequence: TGTGCCAGCAGCTTGGGACAGGGGATTCGGGGGCTCGAGCAGTACTTC.

This clone occurred a few times. The rearrangement joins TRBV5-4 to TRBJ2-3, with 7 bases lining up with TRBD2. Looked up from germline, CDR1 is SGHNT and CDR2 is YYREEE (reference sequence). This CDR3 contains 15 residues. The J segment lost 6 bases and the V segment lost 4 bases, leaving 11 bases of the junction unmatched. This chain's CDR3 is CASSPGGPARDTQYF. The DNA of the CDR3 is TGTGCCAGCAGCCCGGGGGGACCGGCGAGGGATACGCAGTATTTT.

The chain combines TRBV28 with TRBJ2-7; a possible D gene is TRBD2 (6 bases). Germline assignment: CDR1 MDHEN and CDR2 SYDVKM. This CDR3 comprises 16 residues. The V gene lost 5 bases and the J gene lost 6 bases, with 23 bases spanning the gap. Here the CDR3 DNA reads TGTGCCAGCAGTCCCCGGGACTCTTACCTCTTCTTCGAGCAGTACTTC. It codes for CASSPRDSYLFFEQYF.

The chain carries TRBV5-1 and TRBJ2-7; a possible D gene is TRBD2 (5 bases). The germline gives CDR1 SGHRS, CDR2 YFSETQ. This CDR3 is built from 15 residues. V was clipped by 0 bases and J by 0 bases, with 10 bases between them. CDR3 protein: CASSLGLASSYEQYF. CDR3 DNA sequence: TGCGCCAGCAGCTTGGGGCTAGCCAGCTCCTACGAGCAGTACTTC.

This chain connects TRBV10-2 to TRBJ2-3, with a possible D match to TRBD1 (5 bases). Germline values: CDR1 WSHSY, CDR2 SAAADI. V was shortened by 6 bases and J by 1 base, with 14 bases between the two germline ends. The CDR3 length is 15 residues. CDR3 region: CASRTGPFRTDTQYF. The CDR3 DNA reads as TGCGCCAGCAGAACAGGCCCCTTTCGCACAGATACGCAGTATTTT.

The chain recombines TRBV4-1 with TRBJ1-3; possibly TRBD1 for D (6 bases). CDR1 MGHRA and CDR2 YSYEKL come from the germline V gene. V lost 0 bases, J lost 2 bases, and 11 bases lay in between. The CDR3 has 16 amino acids. CDR3: CASSQDWGQTGNTIYF. The CDR3 DNA reads as TGCGCCAGCAGCCAAGATTGGGGACAAACTGGAAACACCATATATTTT.

The gene calls are TRBV30 and TRBJ1-1; 10 bases match TRBD1. The CDR3 spans 12 residues. V lost 5 bases, J lost 4 bases, and 1 base stayed unmatched. Germline CDR1 GTSNPN, CDR2 SVGIG (reference sequence). The DNA of the CDR3 is TGTGCCTGGGGACAGGGGGGCACTGAAGCTTTCTTT. Amino acid sequence: CAWGQGGTEAFF.

The chain carries TRBV11-2 and TRBJ2-7; 11 nucleotides match TRBD2. The CDR3 is made up of 15 amino acids. Germline V lookup: CDR1 SGHAT, CDR2 FQNNGV. Unmatched junction bases numbered 4, after V lost 4 bases and J lost 2 bases. The CDR3 DNA reads TGTGCCAGCAGCTCGGTAGCGGGAGGGGCCTACGAGCAGTACTTC. Residues: CASSSVAGGAYEQYF.

The chain has TRBV10-2 and TRBJ1-5, with 7 bases lining up with TRBD1. V lost 6 bases and J lost 5; bases outside the gene matches: 10. The CDR3 runs to 15 residues. Per the germline V gene, CDR1 is WSHSY and CDR2 is SAAADI. The CDR3 DNA follows: TGCGCCAGCAGGAATATCGGGACAGCTGATCAGCCCCAGCATTTT. Amino acid sequence: CASRNIGTADQPQHF.

V and J are TRBV28 and TRBJ1-1; no reliable D call. The CDR3 has 13 amino acids. Trimming took 5 bases from V and 4 from J, leaving 11 bases between them. Germline V gene lookup returns CDR1 MDHEN and CDR2 SYDVKM. CDR3 sequence (DNA): TGTGCCAGCAGTCCCCACGGGAGCACTGAAGCTTTCTTT. Its translation is CASSPHGSTEAFF. Full variable domain (rest looked up from reference TRBV28 and TRBJ1-1): DVKVTQSSRYLVKRTGEKVFLECVQDMDHENMFWYRQDPGLGLRLIYFSYDVKMKEKGDIPEGYSVSREKKERFSLILESASTNQTSMYLCASSPHGSTEAFFGQGTRLTVV.

This clone was counted a few times. This sequence joins TRBV10-1 and TRBJ2-7, with 11 nucleotides matching TRBD2. After removal of 0 bases from V and 6 bases from J, the junction contained 4 bases not matched to a gene. The CDR3 runs 15 residues. CDR1 and CDR2 from the germline V gene are WNHNN and SYGVQD (reference sequence). The CDR3 coding sequence is TGCGCCAGCAGTGAGTCTACTAGCGGGAGCGGCGAGCAGTACTTC. Residues: CASSESTSGSGEQYF.

This clone appeared a single time. J is TRBJ1-5 and V is TRBV5-5; tentatively, D is TRBD1 (5 bases). Trimming removed 2 bases at V and 5 bases at J, with 8 bases between. Germline loops: CDR1 SGHKS, CDR2 YYEKEE (reference sequence). CDR3 size: 13 residues. CDR3 loop: CASSFLGDQPQHF. CDR3 bases: TGTGCCAGCAGCTTTTTAGGGGATCAGCCCCAGCATTTT.

This clone was found a few times. The chain employs TRBV4-2 and TRBJ2-3, with 8 bases identical to TRBD2. The germline CDR1 and CDR2 sequences are LGHNA and YNFKEQ. The CDR3 sequence is 14 residues long. The ends lost 4 bases at V and 12 bases at J; junction bases unmatched: 12. As DNA, the CDR3 is TGTGCCAGCAGCCTATCGTTGGGCGGGGGGCGTCAGTATTTT. It encodes CASSLSLGGGRQYF.

V usage is TRBV5-1 and J usage is TRBJ2-2, with D perhaps TRBD2 (5 bases). CDR3 length: 14 residues. Germline V gene lookup returns CDR1 SGHRS and CDR2 YFSETQ. Trimming pared 0 bases from V and 4 bases from J, leaving 7 bases between. The CDR3 here is CASSLDRGTGELFF. CDR3 nucleotides: TGCGCCAGCAGCTTGGACCGGGGCACCGGGGAGCTGTTTTTT.

Of note for this clone: Other DNA sequences in this specimen translate into the identical CDR3. V is TRBV5-4 and J is TRBJ2-7, with TRBD1 identical over 10 bases. V was pared by 0 bases and J by 6 bases, with 6 bases of the junction left unmatched. CDR1 is SGHNT, CDR2 YYREEE, per germline (reference sequence). The CDR3 contains 15 residues. CDR3 nucleotide sequence: TGTGCCAGCAGCTTGGAGGACAGGGGGACCTCCGAGCAGTACTTC. Protein product: CASSLEDRGTSEQYF.

The chain is built from TRBV6-6 and TRBJ1-2; TRBD1 matches at 7 bases. Trimming removed 7 bases from V and 7 bases from J; junction bases left unmatched: 15. This CDR3 is built from 15 residues. Germline CDR1 and CDR2: MNHNY and SVGAGI (reference sequence). The CDR3 reads CASNSKNRGIGGYTF. The CDR3 nucleotides are TGTGCCAGCAACTCGAAAAACAGGGGAATTGGTGGCTACACCTTC.

Only one count was recorded for this clone. The V and J genes are TRBV5-1 and TRBJ2-3; 8 nucleotides line up with TRBD2. The CDR3 spans 15 residues. From germline, CDR1 is SGHRS and CDR2 YFSETQ. V lost 0 bases and J lost 6; bases outside the gene matches: 6. The CDR3 reads CASSLGGGSRDTQYF. DNA of the CDR3: TGCGCCAGCAGCTTGGGCGGGGGGTCCAGGGATACGCAGTATTTT.

The chain links TRBV6-6 to TRBJ1-2; D gene uncertain. V was pared by 2 bases and J by 0 bases, with 10 bases between. Looked up from germline, CDR1 is MNHNY and CDR2 is SVGAGI (reference sequence). The CDR3 has 15 amino acids. The CDR3 spells CASSYDRVANYGYTF. The CDR3 DNA reads TGTGCCAGCAGTTACGACCGGGTAGCTAACTATGGCTACACCTTC.

The rearrangement joins TRBV6-5 to TRBJ2-2, with D maybe TRBD2 (6 bases). The CDR3 runs to 13 residues. Trimming shortened V by 7 bases and J by 5 bases, and 11 bases separated the two germline ends. Germline-derived CDR1 and CDR2 are MNHEY and SVGAGI. The CDR3 DNA reads as TGTGCCAGCACCAAGGGAGGTACCGGGGAGCTGTTTTTT. It translates to CASTKGGTGELFF.

The chain employs TRBV14 and TRBJ1-1, with a possible D match to TRBD1 (6 bases). The CDR3 totals 14 residues. Germline V gene sequence: CDR1 SGHDN, CDR2 FVKESK. Trimming pared 4 bases from V and 3 bases from J, leaving 12 bases between. CDR3 region: CASSLQGFYTEAFF. The CDR3 DNA sequence: TGTGCCAGCAGCCTACAGGGTTTTTACACTGAAGCTTTCTTT.

This chain joins TRBV6-1 and TRBJ1-2; D gene ambiguous. The V gene lost 0 bases and the J gene lost 6 bases, with 11 bases spanning the gap. This CDR3 is 14 amino acids long. CDR1 MNHNS and CDR2 SASEGT come from the germline V gene. CDR3 residues: CASSEAGRVHGYTF. The CDR3 nucleotides read TGTGCCAGCAGTGAAGCGGGGAGGGTCCATGGCTACACCTTC.

The rearrangement joins TRBV7-8 to TRBJ1-1; D not certain. CDR1 and CDR2 (germline): SGHVS, FQNEAQ. The CDR3 runs 13 residues. Between the trimmed V and J ends, which lost 3 bases and 4 bases, there was a span of 9 bases. As DNA, the CDR3 is TGTGCCAGCAGCTTTGAGGGATTCACTGAAGCTTTCTTT. It translates to CASSFEGFTEAFF.

The rearrangement links TRBV5-1 to TRBJ2-7; 8 bases map to TRBD2. Germline V lookup: CDR1 SGHRS, CDR2 YFSETQ. The CDR3 is 16 amino acids. V was clipped by 1 base and J by 3 bases; unmatched bases: 9. The CDR3 coding sequence is TGCGCCAGCAGCTTGTGGGGACTAGAAGGAGGCTACGAGCAGTACTTC. This gives the protein CASSLWGLEGGYEQYF.

This sequence joins TRBV19 and TRBJ1-5; D is ambiguous. Looked up from germline, CDR1 is LNHDA and CDR2 is SQIVND (reference sequence). Trimming pared 6 bases from V and 0 bases from J, leaving 6 bases between. The CDR3 is made up of 13 amino acids. The CDR3 sequence: CASRQYSNQPQHF. CDR3 bases: TGTGCCAGTAGGCAGTATAGCAATCAGCCCCAGCATTTT.

This chain links TRBV28 with TRBJ2-1, with D possibly being TRBD1 (6 bases). CDR1 and CDR2 from the germline V gene are MDHEN and SYDVKM. Trimming pared 4 bases from V and 10 bases from J, leaving 14 bases between. The CDR3 is 13 amino acids. The CDR3 loop reads CASSSSGAWEQFF. The CDR3 DNA reads TGTGCCAGCAGTTCATCAGGGGCCTGGGAGCAGTTCTTC. Full variable domain (missing parts from reference TRBV28 and TRBJ2-1): DVKVTQSSRYLVKRTGEKVFLECVQDMDHENMFWYRQDPGLGLRLIYFSYDVKMKEKGDIPEGYSVSREKKERFSLILESASTNQTSMYLCASSSSGAWEQFFGPGTRLTVL.

This clone was detected only once. The V gene is TRBV29-1, the J gene TRBJ2-1, with 11 bases fitting TRBD2. With 3 bases clipped from V and 6 bases from J, the junction kept 7 bases outside the gene matches. The CDR3 spans 15 residues. From germline, CDR1 is SQVTM and CDR2 ANQGSEA. The CDR3 DNA reads as TGCAGCGTTGAGGCTAGCGGGAGGTATCGCAATGAGCAGTTCTTC. It encodes CSVEASGRYRNEQFF.

The chain uses TRBV5-4 and TRBJ2-7; TRBD2 matches 12 bases. The CDR3 loop spans 13 amino acids. V dropped 4 bases and J dropped 5; count of bases not matched to a gene: 1. Germline V gene sequence: CDR1 SGHNT, CDR2 YYREEE (reference sequence). The CDR3 loop is CASSLAGGNEQYF. The CDR3 nucleotides read TGTGCCAGCAGCCTAGCGGGAGGGAACGAGCAGTACTTC.

V and J are TRBV19 and TRBJ2-5; TRBD2 matches 13 bases. The V segment lost 4 bases and the J segment 4 bases; nucleotides outside the gene matches: 3. Germline V gene lookup returns CDR1 LNHDA and CDR2 SQIVND (reference sequence). The CDR3 runs 15 residues. The DNA of the CDR3 is TGTGCCAGTAGTACGGGGACTAGCGGGGCAGAGACCCAGTACTTC. Its protein product is CASSTGTSGAETQYF.